This T cell receptor (beta chain) comes out of a study of blood T cell repertoires in COVID-19. About the study: The United States, Italy and Spain provided the acute and convalescent COVID-19 samples. The analysed material was cDNA or gDNA that came from T cells, B-cell-depleted T cells, or PBMCs.

CDR3 length equals 13 residues. Germline V gene lookup returns CDR1 LGHDT and CDR2 YNNKEL (reference sequence). Germline trimming cut 7 bases from V and 5 bases from J; bases unmatched to any gene: 7. The authors' processing: How many nucleated cells were present was estimated from reference gene primer amplification. The method was immunoSEQ multiplex PCR; TCRdb's version includes in-frame clones alone and lacks a portion of them. The DNA was the basis for D and trimming; V, J and clone size are from that table. The sample gives hundreds of thousands of clones, nearly 90% of which show up once; 1.7% is in the top ten.

Source material: PBMCs or T cells enriched from blood (not recorded which). This clonotype was obtained from a woman under 30 with acute COVID-19. The chain employs TRBV3-1 (or the pseudogene TRBV3-2) and TRBJ2-7, with 8 bases that match TRBD2. The CDR3 nucleotides are TGTGCCAGCACGGACGGGACTAGTCACGAGCAGTACTTC. It encodes CASTDGTSHEQYF.